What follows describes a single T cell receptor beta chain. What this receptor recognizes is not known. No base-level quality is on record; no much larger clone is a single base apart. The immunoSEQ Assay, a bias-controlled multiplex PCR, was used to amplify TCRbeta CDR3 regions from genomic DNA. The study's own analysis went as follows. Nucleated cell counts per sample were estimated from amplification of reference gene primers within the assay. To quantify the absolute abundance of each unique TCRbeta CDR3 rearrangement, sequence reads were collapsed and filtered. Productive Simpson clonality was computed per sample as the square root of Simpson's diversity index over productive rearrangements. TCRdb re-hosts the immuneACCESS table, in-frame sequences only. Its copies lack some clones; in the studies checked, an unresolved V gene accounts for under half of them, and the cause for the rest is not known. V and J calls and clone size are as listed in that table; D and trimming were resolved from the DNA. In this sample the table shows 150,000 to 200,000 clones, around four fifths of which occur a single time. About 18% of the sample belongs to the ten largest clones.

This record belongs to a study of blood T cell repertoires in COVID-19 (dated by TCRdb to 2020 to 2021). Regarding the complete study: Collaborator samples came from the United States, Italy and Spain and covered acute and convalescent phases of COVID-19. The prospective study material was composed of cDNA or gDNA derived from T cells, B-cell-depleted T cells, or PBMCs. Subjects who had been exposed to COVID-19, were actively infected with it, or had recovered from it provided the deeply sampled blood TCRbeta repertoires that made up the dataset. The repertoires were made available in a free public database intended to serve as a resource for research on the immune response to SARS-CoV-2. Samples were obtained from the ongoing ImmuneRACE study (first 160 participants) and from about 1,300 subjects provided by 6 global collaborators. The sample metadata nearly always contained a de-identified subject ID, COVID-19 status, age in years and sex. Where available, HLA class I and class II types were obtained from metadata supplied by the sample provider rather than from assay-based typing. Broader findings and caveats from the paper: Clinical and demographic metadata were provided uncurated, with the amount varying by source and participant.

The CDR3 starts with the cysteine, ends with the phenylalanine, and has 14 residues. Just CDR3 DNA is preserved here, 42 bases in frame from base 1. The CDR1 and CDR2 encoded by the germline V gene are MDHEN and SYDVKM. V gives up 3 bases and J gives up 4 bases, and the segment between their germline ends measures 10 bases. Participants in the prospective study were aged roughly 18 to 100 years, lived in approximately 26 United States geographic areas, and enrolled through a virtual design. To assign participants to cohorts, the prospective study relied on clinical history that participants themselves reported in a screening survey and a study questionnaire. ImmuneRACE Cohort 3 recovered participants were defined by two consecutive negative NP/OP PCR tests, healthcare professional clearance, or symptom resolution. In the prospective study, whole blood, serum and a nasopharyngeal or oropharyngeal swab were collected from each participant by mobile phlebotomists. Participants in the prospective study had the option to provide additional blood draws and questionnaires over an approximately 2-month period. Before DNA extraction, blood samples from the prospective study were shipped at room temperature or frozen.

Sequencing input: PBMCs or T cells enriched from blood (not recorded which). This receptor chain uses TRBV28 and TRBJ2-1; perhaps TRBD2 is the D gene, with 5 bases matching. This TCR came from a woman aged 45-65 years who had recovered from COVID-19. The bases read TGTGCCAGCAGTTTGATTCGGACTTACAATGAGCAGTTCTTC. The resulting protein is CASSLIRTYNEQFF.